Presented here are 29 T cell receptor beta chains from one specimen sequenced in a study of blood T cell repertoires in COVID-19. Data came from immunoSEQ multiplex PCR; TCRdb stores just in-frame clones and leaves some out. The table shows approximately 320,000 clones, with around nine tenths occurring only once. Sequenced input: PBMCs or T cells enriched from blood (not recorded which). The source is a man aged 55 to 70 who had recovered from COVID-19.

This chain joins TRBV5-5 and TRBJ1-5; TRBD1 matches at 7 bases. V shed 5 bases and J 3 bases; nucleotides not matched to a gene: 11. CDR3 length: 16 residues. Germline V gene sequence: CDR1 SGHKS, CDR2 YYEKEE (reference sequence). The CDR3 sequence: CASSLDRAPLNQPQHF. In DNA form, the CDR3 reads TGTGCCAGCAGTTTAGACAGGGCTCCTCTCAATCAGCCCCAGCATTTT.

CDR3 residues: CASSLLTGLGYTF. CDR3 sequence (DNA): TGTGCCAGCAGTTTACTGACAGGCTTAGGCTACACCTTC. The rearrangement joins TRBV12-3 or TRBV12-4 to TRBJ1-2, with a weak D call TRBD1 (6 bases). Trimming shortened V by 2 bases and J by 8 bases, and 12 bases separated the two germline ends. The CDR3 runs to 13 residues.

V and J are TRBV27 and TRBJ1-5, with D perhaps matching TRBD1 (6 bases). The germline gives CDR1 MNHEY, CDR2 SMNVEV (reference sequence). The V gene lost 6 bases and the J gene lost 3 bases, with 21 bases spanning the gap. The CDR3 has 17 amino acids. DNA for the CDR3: TGTGCCAGCAGGCCAGTGACAGGCAGCCGAAACAATCAGCCCCAGCATTTT. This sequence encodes CASRPVTGSRNNQPQHF.

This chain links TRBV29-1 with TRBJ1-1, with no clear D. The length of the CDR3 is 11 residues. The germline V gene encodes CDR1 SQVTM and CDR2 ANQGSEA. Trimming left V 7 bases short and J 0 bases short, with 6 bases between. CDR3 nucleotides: TGCAGCGCGAACATGAACACTGAAGCTTTCTTT. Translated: CSANMNTEAFF.

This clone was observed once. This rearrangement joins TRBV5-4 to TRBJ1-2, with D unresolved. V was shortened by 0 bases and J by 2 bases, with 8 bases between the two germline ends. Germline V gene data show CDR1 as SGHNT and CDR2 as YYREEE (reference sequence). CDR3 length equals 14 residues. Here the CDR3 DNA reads TGTGCCAGCAGCTTGGGGCACCCAAACTATGGCTACACCTTC. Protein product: CASSLGHPNYGYTF.

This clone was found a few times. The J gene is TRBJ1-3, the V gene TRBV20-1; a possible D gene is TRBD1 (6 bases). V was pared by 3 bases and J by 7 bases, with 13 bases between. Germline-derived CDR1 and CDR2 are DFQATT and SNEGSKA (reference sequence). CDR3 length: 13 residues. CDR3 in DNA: TGCAGTGCTAGTGCAGACAGGTTGAACACCATATATTTT. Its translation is CSASADRLNTIYF.

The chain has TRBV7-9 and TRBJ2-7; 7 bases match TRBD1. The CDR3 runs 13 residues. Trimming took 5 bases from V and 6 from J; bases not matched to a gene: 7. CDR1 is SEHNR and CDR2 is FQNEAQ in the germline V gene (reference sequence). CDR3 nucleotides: TGTGCCAGCAGCATCACAGGGGAGACCGAGCAGTACTTC. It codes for CASSITGETEQYF. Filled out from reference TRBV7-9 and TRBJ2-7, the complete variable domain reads DTGVSQNPRHKITKRGQNVTFRCDPISEHNRLYWYRQTLGQGPEFLTYFQNEAQLEKSRLLSDRFSAERPKGSFSTLEIQRTEQGDSAMYLCASSITGETEQYFGPGTRLTVT.

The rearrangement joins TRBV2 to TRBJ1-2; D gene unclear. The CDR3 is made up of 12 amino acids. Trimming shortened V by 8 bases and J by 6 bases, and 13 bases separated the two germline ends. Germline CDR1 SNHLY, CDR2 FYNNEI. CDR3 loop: CASEKSSDGYTF. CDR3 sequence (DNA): TGTGCCAGCGAAAAATCATCGGATGGCTACACCTTC.

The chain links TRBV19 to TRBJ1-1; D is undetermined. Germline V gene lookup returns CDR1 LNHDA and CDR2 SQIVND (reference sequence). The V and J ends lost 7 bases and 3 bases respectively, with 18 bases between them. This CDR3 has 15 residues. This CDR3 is CASKVAVAWDTEAFF. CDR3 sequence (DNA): TGTGCCAGTAAGGTCGCCGTAGCCTGGGACACTGAAGCTTTCTTT.

The CDR3 coding sequence is TGTGCCAGCAGCAGGGGTGACAGGGGCGGCCCCTATAATTCACCCCTCCACTTT. Amino acids: CASSRGDRGGPYNSPLHF. The chain carries TRBV28 and TRBJ1-6, with 8 bases that match TRBD1. With 6 bases clipped from V and 2 bases from J, the junction kept 12 bases outside the gene matches. Germline assignment: CDR1 MDHEN and CDR2 SYDVKM. This CDR3 is 18 amino acids long.

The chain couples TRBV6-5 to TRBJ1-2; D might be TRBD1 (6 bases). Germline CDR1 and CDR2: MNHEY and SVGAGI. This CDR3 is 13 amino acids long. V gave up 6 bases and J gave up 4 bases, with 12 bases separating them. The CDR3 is CASSGQWIYGYTF. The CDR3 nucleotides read TGTGCCAGCAGCGGACAGTGGATCTATGGCTACACCTTC.

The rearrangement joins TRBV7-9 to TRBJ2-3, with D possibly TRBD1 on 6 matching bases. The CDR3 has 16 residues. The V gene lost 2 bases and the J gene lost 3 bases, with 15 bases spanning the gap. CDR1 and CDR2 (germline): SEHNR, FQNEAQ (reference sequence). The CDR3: CASSLYGTGSTDTQYF. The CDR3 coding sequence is TGTGCCAGCAGCTTATATGGCACAGGGAGTACAGATACGCAGTATTTT.

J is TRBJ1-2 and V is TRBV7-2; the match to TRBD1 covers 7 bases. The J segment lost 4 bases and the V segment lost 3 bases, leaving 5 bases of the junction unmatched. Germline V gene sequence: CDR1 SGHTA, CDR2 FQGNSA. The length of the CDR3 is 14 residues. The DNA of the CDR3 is TGTGCCAGCAGCTTGCGACAGGGACCCTATGGCTACACCTTC. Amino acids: CASSLRQGPYGYTF.

CDR3 DNA: TGTGCCAGCAGCCAAGCCCGGACAATTAACACTGAAGCTTTCTTT. Protein sequence: CASSQARTINTEAFF. The chain uses TRBV14 and TRBJ1-1; D is perhaps TRBD1 (5 bases). Germline V gene sequence: CDR1 SGHDN, CDR2 FVKESK. V was trimmed by 1 base and J by 2 bases, leaving 11 bases between them. There are 15 residues in the CDR3.

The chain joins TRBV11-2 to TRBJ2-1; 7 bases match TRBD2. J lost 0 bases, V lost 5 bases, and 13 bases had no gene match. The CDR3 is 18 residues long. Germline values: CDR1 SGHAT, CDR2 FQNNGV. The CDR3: CASSPPWLAVSSYNEQFF. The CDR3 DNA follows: TGTGCCAGCAGCCCCCCATGGCTAGCGGTGAGCTCCTACAATGAGCAGTTCTTC.

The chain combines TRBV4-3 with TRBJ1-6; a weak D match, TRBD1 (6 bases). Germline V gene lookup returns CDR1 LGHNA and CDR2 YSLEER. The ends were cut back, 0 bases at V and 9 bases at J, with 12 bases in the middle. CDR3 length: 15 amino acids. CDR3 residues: CASSQEEGGVSPLHF. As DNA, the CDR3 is TGCGCCAGCAGCCAAGAAGAGGGGGGGGTTTCACCCCTCCACTTT.

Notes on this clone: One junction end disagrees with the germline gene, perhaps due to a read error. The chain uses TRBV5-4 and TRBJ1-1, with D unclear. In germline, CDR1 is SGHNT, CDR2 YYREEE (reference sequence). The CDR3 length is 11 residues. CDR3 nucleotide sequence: TGTGCCAGCAGGGAGAACGCTGAAGCTTTCTTT. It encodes CASRENAEAFF.

As DNA, the CDR3 is TGTGCCAGCAGCCAAGAAACTCTAGCGGGAGCTGTCAATGAGCAGTTCTTC. As protein: CASSQETLAGAVNEQFF. V usage is TRBV3-1 (or the pseudogene TRBV3-2) and J usage is TRBJ2-1, with 10 bases that match TRBD2. Trimming took 0 bases from V and 6 from J; bases not matched to a gene: 8. CDR3 length: 17 residues. Germline lookup yields CDR1 LGHDT and CDR2 YNNKEL (reference sequence).

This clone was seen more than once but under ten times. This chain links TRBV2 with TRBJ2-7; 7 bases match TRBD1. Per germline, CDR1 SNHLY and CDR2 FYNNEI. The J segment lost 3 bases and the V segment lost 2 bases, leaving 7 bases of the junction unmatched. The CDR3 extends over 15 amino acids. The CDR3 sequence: CASSETPGQNYEQYF. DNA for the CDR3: TGTGCCAGCAGTGAAACCCCGGGACAGAACTACGAGCAGTACTTC.

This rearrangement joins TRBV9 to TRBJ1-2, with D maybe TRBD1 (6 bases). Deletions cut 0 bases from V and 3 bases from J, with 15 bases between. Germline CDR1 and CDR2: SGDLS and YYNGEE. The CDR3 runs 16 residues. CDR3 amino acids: CASSVVGTGTYYGYTF. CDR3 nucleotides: TGTGCCAGCAGCGTAGTCGGAACAGGGACGTACTATGGCTACACCTTC.

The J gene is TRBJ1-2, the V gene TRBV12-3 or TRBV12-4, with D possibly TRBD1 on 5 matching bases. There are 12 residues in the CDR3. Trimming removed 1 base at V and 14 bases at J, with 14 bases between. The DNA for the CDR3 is TGTGCCAGCAGTTTAGGCCAGGGAATGTTGACCTTC. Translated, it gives CASSLGQGMLTF.

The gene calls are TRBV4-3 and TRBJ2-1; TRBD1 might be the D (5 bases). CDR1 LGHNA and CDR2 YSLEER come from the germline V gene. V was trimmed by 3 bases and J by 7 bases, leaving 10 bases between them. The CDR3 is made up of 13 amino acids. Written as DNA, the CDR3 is TGCGCCAGCAGCCAGGAAAGGGGAAATGAGCAGTTCTTC. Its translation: CASSQERGNEQFF.

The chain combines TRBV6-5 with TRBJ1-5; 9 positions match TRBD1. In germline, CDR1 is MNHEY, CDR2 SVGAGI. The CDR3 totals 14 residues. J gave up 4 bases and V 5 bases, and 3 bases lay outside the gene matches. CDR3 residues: CASSRGQGNQPQHF. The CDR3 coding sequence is TGTGCCAGCAGTAGGGGACAGGGTAATCAGCCCCAGCATTTT.

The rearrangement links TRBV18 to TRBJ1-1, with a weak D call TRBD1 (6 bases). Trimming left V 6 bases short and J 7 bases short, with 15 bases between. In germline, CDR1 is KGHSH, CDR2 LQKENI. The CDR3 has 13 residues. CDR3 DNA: TGTGCCAGCTCCCCGACCGGACAGCTTGAAGCTTTCTTT. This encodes CASSPTGQLEAFF.

CDR3 sequence: CASSDRGTGGDEKLFF. In DNA, the CDR3 is TGTGCCAGCAGCGACAGGGGTACAGGGGGCGATGAAAAACTGTTTTTT. The genes are TRBV9 and TRBJ1-4, with TRBD1 matching 9 bases. V shed 3 bases, J shed 6 bases, and the junction held 9 bases outside the gene matches. The CDR3 totals 16 residues. The germline V gene encodes CDR1 SGDLS and CDR2 YYNGEE. Looking up the rest from reference TRBV9 and TRBJ1-4 gives the full variable domain: DSGVTQTPKHLITATGQRVTLRCSPRSGDLSVYWYQQSLDQGLQFLIQYYNGEERAKGNILERFSAQQFPDLHSELNLSSLELGDSALYFCASSDRGTGGDEKLFFGSGTQLSVL.

CDR3 DNA: TGTGCCAGCAGCAGCGACAGGGTGCGGGGGGATGAGCAGTTCTTC. This translates into CASSSDRVRGDEQFF. The chain joins TRBV7-2 to TRBJ2-1; weak D call: TRBD2 (8 bases). The V end lost 5 bases, the J end lost 8 bases, and 19 bases lay between the germline ends. The CDR3 runs to 15 residues. Germline-derived CDR1 and CDR2 are SGHTA and FQGNSA.

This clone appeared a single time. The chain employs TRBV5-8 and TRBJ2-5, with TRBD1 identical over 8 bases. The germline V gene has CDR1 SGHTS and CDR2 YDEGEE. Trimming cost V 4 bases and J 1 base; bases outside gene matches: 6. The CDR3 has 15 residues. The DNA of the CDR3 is TGTGCCAGCAGCACCGGACAGGGCGTCCAAGAGACCCAGTACTTC. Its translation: CASSTGQGVQETQYF.

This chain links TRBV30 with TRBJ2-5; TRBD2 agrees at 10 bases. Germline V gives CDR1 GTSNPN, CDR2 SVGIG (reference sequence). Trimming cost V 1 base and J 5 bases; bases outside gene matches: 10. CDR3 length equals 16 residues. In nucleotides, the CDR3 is TGTGCCTGGAGTGAGGGGGCTAGCGGGGGACTCGAGACCCAGTACTTC. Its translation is CAWSEGASGGLETQYF.

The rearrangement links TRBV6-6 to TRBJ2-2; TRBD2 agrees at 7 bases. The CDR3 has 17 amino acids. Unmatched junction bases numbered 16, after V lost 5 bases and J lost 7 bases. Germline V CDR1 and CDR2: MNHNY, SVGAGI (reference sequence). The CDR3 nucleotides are TGTGCCAGCAGTCGCCTCGGGACTACCCTCGGGGGCGGGGAGCTGTTTTTT. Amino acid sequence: CASSRLGTTLGGGELFF.